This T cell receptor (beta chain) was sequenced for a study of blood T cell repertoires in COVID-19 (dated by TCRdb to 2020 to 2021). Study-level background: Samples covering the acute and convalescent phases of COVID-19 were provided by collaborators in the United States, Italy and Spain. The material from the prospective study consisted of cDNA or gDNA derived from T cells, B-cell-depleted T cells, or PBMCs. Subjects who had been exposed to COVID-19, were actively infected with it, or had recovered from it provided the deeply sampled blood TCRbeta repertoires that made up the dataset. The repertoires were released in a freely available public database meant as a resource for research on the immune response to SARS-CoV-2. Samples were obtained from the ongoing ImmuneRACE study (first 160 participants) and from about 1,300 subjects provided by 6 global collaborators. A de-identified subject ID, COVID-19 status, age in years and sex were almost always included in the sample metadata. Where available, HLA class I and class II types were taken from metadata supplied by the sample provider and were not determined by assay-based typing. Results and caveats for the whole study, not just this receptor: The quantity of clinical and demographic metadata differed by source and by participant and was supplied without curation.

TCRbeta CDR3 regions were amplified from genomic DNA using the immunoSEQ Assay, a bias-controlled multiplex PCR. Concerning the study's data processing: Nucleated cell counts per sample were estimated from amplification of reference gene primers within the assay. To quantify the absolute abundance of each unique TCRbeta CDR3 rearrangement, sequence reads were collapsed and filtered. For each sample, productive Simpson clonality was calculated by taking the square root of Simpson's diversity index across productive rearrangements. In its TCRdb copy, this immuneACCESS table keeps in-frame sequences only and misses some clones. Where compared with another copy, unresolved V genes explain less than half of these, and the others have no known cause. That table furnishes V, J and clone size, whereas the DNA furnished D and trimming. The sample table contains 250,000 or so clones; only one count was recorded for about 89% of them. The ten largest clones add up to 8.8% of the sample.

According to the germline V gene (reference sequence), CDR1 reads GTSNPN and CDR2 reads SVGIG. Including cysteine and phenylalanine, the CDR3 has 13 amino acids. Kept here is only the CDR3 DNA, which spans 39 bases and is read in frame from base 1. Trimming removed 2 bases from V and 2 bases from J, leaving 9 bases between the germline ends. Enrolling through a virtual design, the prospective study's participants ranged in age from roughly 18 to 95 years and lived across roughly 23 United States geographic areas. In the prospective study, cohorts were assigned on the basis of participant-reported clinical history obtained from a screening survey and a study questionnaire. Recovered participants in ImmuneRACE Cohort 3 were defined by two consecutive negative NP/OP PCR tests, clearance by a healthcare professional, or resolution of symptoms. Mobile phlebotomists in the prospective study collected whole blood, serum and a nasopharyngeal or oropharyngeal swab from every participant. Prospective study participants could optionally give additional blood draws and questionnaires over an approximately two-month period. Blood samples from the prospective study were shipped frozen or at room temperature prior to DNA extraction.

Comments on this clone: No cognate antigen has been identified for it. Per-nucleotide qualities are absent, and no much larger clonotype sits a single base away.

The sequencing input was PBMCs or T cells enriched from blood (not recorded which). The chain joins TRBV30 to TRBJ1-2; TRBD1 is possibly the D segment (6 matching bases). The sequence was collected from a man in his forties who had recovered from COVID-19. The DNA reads TGTGCCTGGAGTCTGGACAGCAACTATGGCTACACCTTC. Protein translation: CAWSLDSNYGYTF.